The rows below give T cell receptor beta chains drawn from one sample of a study of technical replicates of blood from a handful of donors. Clones were sequenced by immunoSEQ multiplex PCR, and TCRdb holds only the in-frame ones, with some missing. The sample has approximately 88,000 clones, approximately 94% seen once. Input material: T cells isolated from PBMCs. These receptors originate from a human donor in good health. CDR3s include the opening cysteine and the closing phenylalanine or tryptophan. D genes are given only for firm matches. A row's size may be missing; if present it is once, few, many or a size class.

clone size: .
V gene: TRBV9
J gene: TRBJ2-7
CDR3 length: 14
D gene: .
CDR3 protein: CASSFGDTGYEQYF
CDR3 DNA: TGTGCCAGCAGCTTCGGTGACACCGGCTACGAGCAGTACTTC

clone size: .
V gene: TRBV9
J gene: TRBJ2-7
CDR3 length: 13
D gene: .
CDR3 protein: CASSVREDYEQYF
CDR3 DNA: TGTGCCAGCAGCGTACGCGAGGACTACGAGCAGTACTTC

clone size: once
V gene: TRBV5-1
J gene: TRBJ1-1
CDR3 length: 15
D gene: TRBD1
CDR3 protein: CASSFRQGGNTEAFF
CDR3 DNA: TGCGCCAGCAGCTTTCGACAGGGTGGAAACACTGAAGCTTTCTTT

clone size: .
V gene: TRBV5-1
J gene: TRBJ1-2
CDR3 length: 15
D gene: .
CDR3 protein: CASSLGIGANYGYTF
CDR3 DNA: TGCGCCAGCAGCTTGGGCATAGGAGCTAACTATGGCTACACCTTC

clone size: .
V gene: TRBV5-1
J gene: TRBJ2-5
CDR3 length: 17
D gene: TRBD2
CDR3 protein: CASSFQGAGAKQETQYF
CDR3 DNA: TGCGCCAGCAGCTTCCAGGGAGCGGGGGCCAAACAAGAGACCCAGTACTTC

clone size: .
V gene: TRBV30
J gene: TRBJ1-2
CDR3 length: 14
D gene: TRBD1
CDR3 protein: CAWSKDRPTHGYTF
CDR3 DNA: TGTGCCTGGAGTAAGGACAGGCCAACACATGGCTACACCTTC

clone size: .
V gene: TRBV19
J gene: TRBJ1-1
CDR3 length: 14
D gene: TRBD1
CDR3 protein: CASSIAGGNTEAFF
CDR3 DNA: TGTGCCAGTAGTATAGCAGGGGGGAACACTGAAGCTTTCTTT

clone size: .
V gene: TRBV10-1
J gene: TRBJ1-6
CDR3 length: 14
D gene: .
CDR3 protein: CASSALGARTPLHF
CDR3 DNA: TGCGCCAGCAGTGCCCTGGGGGCCAGAACACCCCTCCACTTT

clone size: few
V gene: TRBV5-4
J gene: TRBJ1-1
CDR3 length: 13
D gene: TRBD1
CDR3 protein: CASSLGGTGKAFF
CDR3 DNA: TGTGCCAGCAGCTTGGGGGGGACAGGGAAAGCTTTCTTT

clone size: .
V gene: TRBV5-1
J gene: TRBJ2-5
CDR3 length: 13
D gene: .
CDR3 protein: CASSLAGVETQYF
CDR3 DNA: TGCGCCAGCAGCTTGGCGGGAGTAGAGACCCAGTACTTC

clone size: .
V gene: TRBV7-9
J gene: TRBJ1-1
CDR3 length: 14
D gene: .
CDR3 protein: CASSADRPHTEAFF
CDR3 DNA: TGTGCCAGCAGCGCTGACAGGCCCCACACTGAAGCTTTCTTT

clone size: .
V gene: TRBV9
J gene: TRBJ2-3
CDR3 length: 17
D gene: TRBD2
CDR3 protein: CASSVELAGVGTDTQYF
CDR3 DNA: TGTGCCAGCAGCGTAGAGCTAGCGGGAGTGGGGACAGATACGCAGTATTTT

clone size: .
V gene: TRBV19
J gene: TRBJ1-1
CDR3 length: 13
D gene: .
CDR3 protein: CASSMSENTEAFF
CDR3 DNA: TGTGCCAGTAGTATGAGTGAGAACACTGAAGCTTTCTTT

clone size: .
V gene: TRBV30
J gene: TRBJ2-1
CDR3 length: 15
D gene: .
CDR3 protein: CAWSEGAGSSNEQFF
CDR3 DNA: TGTGCCTGGAGTGAAGGAGCCGGGTCTAGCAATGAGCAGTTCTTC

clone size: .
V gene: TRBV6-5
J gene: TRBJ2-1
CDR3 length: 16
D gene: TRBD2
CDR3 protein: CASSYGWTSGRNEQFF
CDR3 DNA: TGTGCCAGCAGTTACGGATGGACTAGCGGGAGAAATGAGCAGTTCTTC

clone size: .
V gene: TRBV4-2
J gene: TRBJ1-2
CDR3 length: 14
D gene: TRBD1
CDR3 protein: CASSQDRVSGGYTF
CDR3 DNA: TGTGCCAGCAGCCAGGACAGGGTTTCGGGCGGCTACACCTTC

clone size: few
V gene: TRBV6-1
J gene: TRBJ2-7
CDR3 length: 12
D gene: .
CDR3 protein: CASNIQGYEQYF
CDR3 DNA: TGTGCCAGCAATATTCAGGGTTACGAGCAGTACTTC

clone size: .
V gene: TRBV6-1
J gene: TRBJ1-2
CDR3 length: 14
D gene: TRBD1
CDR3 protein: CASSDYTGVRGYTF
CDR3 DNA: TGTGCCAGCAGTGACTACACAGGGGTCCGAGGCTACACCTTC

clone size: .
V gene: TRBV27
J gene: TRBJ2-3
CDR3 length: 14
D gene: .
CDR3 protein: CASSDSGSTDTQYF
CDR3 DNA: TGTGCCAGCAGTGACTCGGGGAGCACAGATACGCAGTATTTT

clone size: .
V gene: TRBV28
J gene: TRBJ1-2
CDR3 length: 14
D gene: TRBD1
CDR3 protein: CASSPGQRHYGYTF
CDR3 DNA: TGTGCCAGCAGTCCGGGACAGCGACACTATGGCTACACCTTC

clone size: .
V gene: TRBV11-2
J gene: TRBJ1-3
CDR3 length: 17
D gene: .
CDR3 protein: CASSLDLGRYSGNTIYF
CDR3 DNA: TGTGCCAGCAGCTTAGATCTGGGCCGCTACTCTGGAAACACCATATATTTT

clone size: .
V gene: TRBV28
J gene: TRBJ2-7
CDR3 length: 15
D gene: TRBD1
CDR3 protein: CASGDTGGLSYEQYF
CDR3 DNA: TGTGCCAGCGGGGATACAGGGGGCCTTTCCTACGAGCAGTACTTC

clone size: .
V gene: TRBV4-1
J gene: TRBJ2-1
CDR3 length: 16
D gene: .
CDR3 protein: CASSQLGEVTHNEQFF
CDR3 DNA: TGCGCCAGCAGCCAACTTGGGGAGGTTACCCACAATGAGCAGTTCTTC

clone size: .
V gene: TRBV9
J gene: TRBJ2-2
CDR3 length: 14
D gene: TRBD1
CDR3 protein: CASSSRGGPGELFF
CDR3 DNA: TGTGCCAGCAGCTCTAGAGGGGGCCCCGGGGAGCTGTTTTTT

clone size: .
V gene: TRBV6-1
J gene: TRBJ2-4
CDR3 length: 15
D gene: .
CDR3 protein: CASSNTGWAKNIQYF
CDR3 DNA: TGTGCCAGCAGTAATACAGGGTGGGCCAAAAACATTCAGTACTTC

clone size: .
V gene: TRBV10-1
J gene: TRBJ1-1
CDR3 length: 16
D gene: TRBD1
CDR3 protein: CASSDTPGTANTEAFF
CDR3 DNA: TGCGCCAGCAGTGACACCCCCGGGACAGCGAACACTGAAGCTTTCTTT

clone size: .
V gene: TRBV28
J gene: TRBJ1-5
CDR3 length: 15
D gene: .
CDR3 protein: CASSRGGDSNQPQHF
CDR3 DNA: TGTGCCAGCAGTAGGGGGGGGGATAGCAATCAGCCCCAGCATTTT

clone size: .
V gene: TRBV4-1
J gene: TRBJ2-7
CDR3 length: 13
D gene: TRBD1
CDR3 protein: CASSWDSAYEQYF
CDR3 DNA: TGCGCCAGCAGCTGGGACAGCGCCTACGAGCAGTACTTC

clone size: .
V gene: TRBV28
J gene: TRBJ2-7
CDR3 length: 16
D gene: TRBD2
CDR3 protein: CASSFRSGRAKNEQYF
CDR3 DNA: TGTGCCAGCAGTTTTCGGAGCGGGAGGGCGAAAAACGAGCAGTACTTC

clone size: .
V gene: TRBV7-8
J gene: TRBJ2-3
CDR3 length: 13
D gene: TRBD2
CDR3 protein: CASSLVIGGTQYF
CDR3 DNA: TGTGCCAGCAGCTTAGTGATCGGGGGGACGCAGTATTTT

clone size: .
V gene: TRBV6-5
J gene: TRBJ2-7
CDR3 length: 16
D gene: TRBD2
CDR3 protein: CASSYATSGGAVEQYF
CDR3 DNA: TGTGCCAGCAGTTACGCCACTAGCGGGGGGGCGGTTGAGCAGTACTTC

clone size: .
V gene: TRBV5-1
J gene: TRBJ2-1
CDR3 length: 13
D gene: TRBD2
CDR3 protein: CASSPGTSGIEFF
CDR3 DNA: TGCGCCAGCAGCCCGGGGACTAGCGGGATCGAATTCTTC

clone size: .
V gene: TRBV30
J gene: TRBJ1-6
CDR3 length: 14
D gene: TRBD1
CDR3 protein: CAWRGQGYNSPLHF
CDR3 DNA: TGTGCCTGGAGGGGACAGGGCTATAATTCACCCCTCCACTTT

clone size: .
V gene: TRBV6-4
J gene: TRBJ2-5
CDR3 length: 13
D gene: .
CDR3 protein: CASSLGQKETQYF
CDR3 DNA: TGTGCCAGCAGCCTCGGACAGAAAGAGACCCAGTACTTC

clone size: .
V gene: TRBV5-1
J gene: TRBJ2-1
CDR3 length: 15
D gene: TRBD1
CDR3 protein: CASSLWQGESNEQFF
CDR3 DNA: TGCGCCAGCAGCTTGTGGCAGGGGGAGAGCAATGAGCAGTTCTTC

clone size: .
V gene: TRBV28
J gene: TRBJ1-2
CDR3 length: 15
D gene: TRBD1
CDR3 protein: CASSSRDRVDYGYTF
CDR3 DNA: TGTGCCAGCAGTTCCCGGGACAGGGTCGACTATGGCTACACCTTC

clone size: .
V gene: TRBV7-9
J gene: TRBJ1-5
CDR3 length: 14
D gene: .
CDR3 protein: CASIDSEINQPQHF
CDR3 DNA: TGTGCCAGCATCGACTCCGAAATTAATCAGCCCCAGCATTTT

clone size: .
V gene: TRBV5-6
J gene: TRBJ2-2
CDR3 length: 17
D gene: TRBD2
CDR3 protein: CATLRASGGRGTGELFF
CDR3 DNA: TGTGCCACATTGAGAGCCAGCGGGGGGCGTGGCACCGGGGAGCTGTTTTTT

clone size: .
V gene: TRBV11-3
J gene: TRBJ2-7
CDR3 length: 17
D gene: .
CDR3 protein: CASSPGSWTVASYEQYF
CDR3 DNA: TGTGCCAGCAGCCCCGGATCCTGGACAGTTGCCTCCTACGAGCAGTACTTC

clone size: .
V gene: TRBV28
J gene: TRBJ2-1
CDR3 length: 14
D gene: TRBD2
CDR3 protein: CASRTSGRAVEQFF
CDR3 DNA: TGTGCCAGCAGGACTAGCGGGAGGGCCGTTGAGCAGTTCTTC

clone size: .
V gene: TRBV6-5
J gene: TRBJ2-1
CDR3 length: 14
D gene: TRBD2
CDR3 protein: CASIGRGGYNEQFF
CDR3 DNA: TGTGCCAGCATAGGGCGGGGGGGATACAATGAGCAGTTCTTC

clone size: few
V gene: TRBV30
J gene: TRBJ1-1
CDR3 length: 12
D gene: .
CDR3 protein: CAWSNGSPEAFF
CDR3 DNA: TGTGCCTGGAGTAATGGGAGTCCTGAAGCTTTCTTT

clone size: .
V gene: TRBV7-8
J gene: TRBJ1-2
CDR3 length: 18
D gene: TRBD1
CDR3 protein: CASSSRRTGSPLNYGYTF
CDR3 DNA: TGTGCCAGCAGCTCCCGACGGACAGGGTCCCCTCTAAACTATGGCTACACCTTC

clone size: .
V gene: TRBV10-3
J gene: TRBJ2-3
CDR3 length: 14
D gene: TRBD2
CDR3 protein: CAISLAGVGDTQYF
CDR3 DNA: TGTGCCATCAGCTTAGCGGGAGTAGGTGATACGCAGTATTTT

clone size: .
V gene: TRBV7-2
J gene: TRBJ2-2
CDR3 length: 16
D gene: TRBD2
CDR3 protein: CASSLGAGGLHGELFF
CDR3 DNA: TGTGCCAGCAGCTTAGGTGCGGGGGGGCTCCACGGGGAGCTGTTTTTT

clone size: .
V gene: TRBV5-6
J gene: TRBJ1-1
CDR3 length: 15
D gene: .
CDR3 protein: CASSGGDRAGTEAFF
CDR3 DNA: TGTGCCAGCAGCGGGGGGGATCGGGCGGGCACTGAAGCTTTCTTT

clone size: .
V gene: TRBV6-5
J gene: TRBJ2-5
CDR3 length: 14
D gene: TRBD1
CDR3 protein: CASSRQGAQETQYF
CDR3 DNA: TGTGCCAGCAGTCGCCAGGGGGCGCAGGAGACCCAGTACTTC

clone size: .
V gene: TRBV28
J gene: TRBJ1-5
CDR3 length: 17
D gene: .
CDR3 protein: CASRPPRQAGGNQPQHF
CDR3 DNA: TGTGCCAGCAGACCGCCCAGACAGGCGGGGGGCAATCAGCCCCAGCATTTT

clone size: .
V gene: TRBV29-1
J gene: TRBJ2-5
CDR3 length: 21
D gene: TRBD2
CDR3 protein: CSVASDYIPPEIAGVRETQYF
CDR3 DNA: TGCAGCGTTGCCTCCGACTATATACCCCCCGAAATAGCGGGAGTCCGGGAGACCCAGTACTTC

clone size: few
V gene: TRBV7-9
J gene: TRBJ2-7
CDR3 length: 12
D gene: .
CDR3 protein: CASSLATYEQYF
CDR3 DNA: TGTGCCAGCAGCTTAGCCACCTACGAGCAGTACTTC

clone size: .
V gene: TRBV6-1
J gene: TRBJ1-5
CDR3 length: 16
D gene: .
CDR3 protein: CASSGSRTYSNQPQHF
CDR3 DNA: TGTGCCAGCAGTGGTTCCAGGACATATAGCAATCAGCCCCAGCATTTT